The source of this TCR beta chain is a study of blood T cell repertoires in COVID-19. Overall study context: Spain, Italy and the United States supplied samples that represented acute and convalescent COVID-19. In each case, the material was cDNA or gDNA derived from T cells, B-cell-depleted T cells, or PBMCs.

Original processing notes: Nucleated cell number was recorded as an estimate derived from reference gene primer amplification. Repertoires were generated with immunoSEQ multiplex PCR, while TCRdb's copy carries only in-frame clones and drops some. D and trimming were read from the DNA, whereas the V and J calls and clone size are those reported in that table. This sample has under 200,000 clones, with approximately 87% found just once. V was clipped by 6 bases and J by 4 bases; unmatched bases: 11. The CDR3 runs to 15 residues. CDR1 is SEHNR, CDR2 FQNEAQ, per germline (reference sequence). The material sequenced was peripheral blood. V usage is TRBV7-9 and J usage is TRBJ2-7, with 8 bases that match TRBD2. The TCR comes from a woman aged 65 to 85 with acute or convalescent COVID-19. In nucleotides, the CDR3 is TGTGCCAGCAGTTTAACGGGAGGGAGAGTATACGAGCAGTACTTC. It codes for CASSLTGGRVYEQYF.